This T cell receptor (beta chain) appears in the sequencing data of a study of T cell responses to AZD1222 COVID-19 vaccine. Findings and limits, study-wide: Spike-specific TCR breadth and depth rose after two AZD1222 doses.

Measured with immunoSEQ multiplex PCR; TCRdb has only the in-frame clones, and not every one. In the table there are tens of thousands of clones, about three quarters of which are singletons. The germline V gene has CDR1 SGHVS and CDR2 FNYEAQ. This CDR3 is 16 amino acids long. V dropped 1 base and J dropped 2; count of bases not matched to a gene: 1. In regard to this clone: Its antigen is not identified.

Second-dose timings of about 4 or about 12 weeks were pooled. The clonotype originates from an adult who received the AZD1222 COVID-19 vaccine. The specimen was peripheral blood, collected 28 days after the second AZD1222 dose. The chain employs TRBV7-6 and TRBJ2-5, with 13 bases that match TRBD2. The CDR3 protein is CASSLGLAGGQETQYF. The CDR3 bases are TGTGCCAGCAGCTTAGGACTAGCGGGGGGTCAAGAGACCCAGTACTTC. Full variable domain (remainder filled in from reference TRBV7-6 and TRBJ2-5): GAGVSQSPRYKVTKRGQDVALRCDPISGHVSLYWYRQALGQGPEFLTYFNYEAQQDKSGLPNDRFSAERPEGSISTLTIQRTEQRDSAMYRCASSLGLAGGQETQYFGPGTRLLVL.